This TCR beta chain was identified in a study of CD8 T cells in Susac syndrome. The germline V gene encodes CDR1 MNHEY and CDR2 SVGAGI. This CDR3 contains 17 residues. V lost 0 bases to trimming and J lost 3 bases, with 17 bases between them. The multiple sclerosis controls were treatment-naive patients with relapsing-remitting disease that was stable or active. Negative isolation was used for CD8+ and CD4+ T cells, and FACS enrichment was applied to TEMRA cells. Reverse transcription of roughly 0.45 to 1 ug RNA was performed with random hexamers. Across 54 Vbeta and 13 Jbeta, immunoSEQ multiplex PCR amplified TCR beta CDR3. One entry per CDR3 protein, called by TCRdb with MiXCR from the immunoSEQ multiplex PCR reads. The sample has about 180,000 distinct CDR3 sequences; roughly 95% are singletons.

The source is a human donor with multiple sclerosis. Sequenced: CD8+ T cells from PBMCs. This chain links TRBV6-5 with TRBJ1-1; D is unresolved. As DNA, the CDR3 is TGTGCCAGCAGTTACTCGATTCCTTTGAGGGTTGACACTGAAGCTTTCTTT. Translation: CASSYSIPLRVDTEAFF.